The 9 T cell receptor beta chains listed next were all sequenced from one sample in a study of blood T cell repertoires in COVID-19. Sequencing was performed with immunoSEQ multiplex PCR; in TCRdb, only in-frame clones are kept and a portion is missing. Among under 200,000 clones listed, approximately 84% were seen once. Material: peripheral blood. These receptors were collected from a man aged 35 to 55 who had recovered from COVID-19.

The chain has TRBV2 and TRBJ1-5; D is uncertain. This CDR3 region has 17 residues. Trimming removed 8 bases from V and 0 bases from J, with 20 bases in between. CDR1 is SNHLY and CDR2 is FYNNEI in the germline V gene. DNA for the CDR3: TGTGCCAGCGATCTCGGGGTCAAGTCCCCTAGCAATCAGCCCCAGCATTTT. Translating gives CASDLGVKSPSNQPQHF.

V gene TRBV7-8 combines with J gene TRBJ1-5; tentative D call: TRBD1 (5 bases). With 4 bases removed from V and 3 bases from J, the gap between germline ends came to 7 bases. The CDR3 loop spans 13 amino acids. The germline CDR1 and CDR2 sequences are SGHVS and FQNEAQ. The CDR3 sequence: CASSSGPNQPQHF. The CDR3 DNA reads as TGTGCCAGCAGCTCAGGGCCCAATCAGCCCCAGCATTTT.

CDR3: CASSRPGETQYF. Written as DNA, the CDR3 is TGTGCCAGCTCACGGCCGGGGGAGACCCAGTACTTC. V is TRBV18 and J is TRBJ2-5, with D possibly TRBD2 on 5 matching bases. From germline, CDR1 is KGHSH and CDR2 LQKENI. Trimming shortened V by 4 bases and J by 5 bases, and 8 bases separated the two germline ends. CDR3 size: 12 residues.

V and J are TRBV7-3 and TRBJ1-2, with 10 bases fitting TRBD1. V lost 5 bases, J lost 6 bases, and 9 bases stayed unmatched. CDR3 length: 15 residues. The V gene's germline CDR1 is SGHTA and CDR2 FQGTGA. The CDR3 spells CASSPRQGALDGYTF. The CDR3 DNA reads TGTGCCAGCAGCCCGAGACAGGGGGCGCTTGATGGCTACACCTTC. The full variable domain, rest sourced from reference TRBV7-3 and TRBJ1-2, is GAGVSQTPSNKVTEKGKYVELRCDPISGHTALYWYRQSLGQGPEFLIYFQGTGAADDSGLPNDRFFAVRPEGSVSTLKIQRTERGDSAVYLCASSPRQGALDGYTFGSGTRLTVV.

V gene TRBV30 combines with J gene TRBJ1-4; 9 nucleotides align to TRBD1. This CDR3 is built from 13 residues. V was pared by 4 bases and J by 4 bases, with 1 base of the junction left unmatched. The germline CDR1 and CDR2 sequences are GTSNPN and SVGIG (reference sequence). CDR3 in DNA: TGTGCCTGGAAGGGACAGGGTAATGAAAAACTGTTTTTT. Encoded protein: CAWKGQGNEKLFF.

This clone was seen only a few times. The chain combines TRBV7-2 with TRBJ2-5; 9 bases fit TRBD2. CDR1 SGHTA and CDR2 FQGNSA come from the germline V gene. Trimming took 0 bases from V and 5 from J; bases not matched to a gene: 10. The CDR3 totals 17 residues. The CDR3 loop is CASSLAVIAGVGETQYF. CDR3 DNA: TGTGCCAGCAGCTTAGCAGTGATAGCGGGAGTTGGGGAGACCCAGTACTTC.

As for this clone: The DNA is left out, because the CDR3 cannot be placed on it with certainty; the CDR3 is given as TCRdb lists it. This chain uses TRBV21-1 with TRBJ2-1; the D call TRBD2 from the table was never checked on the DNA. TRBV21-1 represents a pseudogene. A total of 17 residues make up the CDR3, ends included. CDR3 region: CASSKVWGGGSYNEQFF.

The rearrangement links TRBV21-1 to TRBJ2-7; the D call TRBD2 from the table was never checked on the DNA. TRBV21-1 is a pseudogene. The CDR3 has 16 residues. This CDR3 reads CASSKPRLAGVSEQYF. CDR3 DNA sequence: TGTGCCAGCAGCAAACCAAGGCTAGCGGGAGTCAGTGAGCAGTACTTC.

CDR3 in amino acids: CAWSVTRGYTF. The CDR3 DNA reads TGTGCCTGGAGTGTAACGAGAGGCTACACCTTC. The chain joins TRBV30 to TRBJ1-2; D uncertain. The CDR3 is made up of 11 amino acids. V lost 0 bases to trimming and J lost 8 bases, with 7 bases between them. Germline values: CDR1 GTSNPN, CDR2 SVGIG (reference sequence).